The subject of this entry is one T cell receptor beta chain. This sample stems from a study of shared clonotypes between healthy human individuals. For each subset, genomic DNA was distributed in equal portions over several immunoSEQ plates. The assay was immunoSEQ multiplex PCR, and TCRdb's table has in-frame clones only and misses some. The sample yields about 460,000 clones, 77% seen once. Per the germline V gene, CDR1 is MDHEN and CDR2 is SYDVKM. V dropped 8 bases and J dropped 3 bases, with 17 bases sitting between them. The CDR3 is 14 residues long. This TCR was sampled from a woman aged 40 to 55 in good health. Some clones in this sample may be carry-over from other donors' samples. Specimen: PBMCs. The chain recombines TRBV28 with TRBJ2-7, with D perhaps being TRBD1 or TRBD2 (5 bases each). CDR3 DNA: TGTGCCAGCGGACGTGTCGGGACGATCTACGAGCAGTACTTC. Translation gives CASGRVGTIYEQYF.